The 27 T cell receptor beta chains below were found in one sample sequenced in a study of blood T cells in healthy people across ages. Primers used in a second PCR of about 6 to 12 cycles were a sample-barcoded 5' primer and a J-beta primer mix. From the 5' RACE reads, TCRdb called clonotypes with MiXCR, one entry per CDR3 protein. The table shows hundreds of thousands of distinct CDR3 sequences, with approximately 60% occurring only once. The source material was blood. The source of these receptors is a man aged 35-49 years in good health.

This clonotype has just one count. V is TRBV6-5 and J is TRBJ2-7; 10 positions match TRBD1. Germline V gene sequence: CDR1 MNHEY, CDR2 SVGAGI. The junction had 6 bases not matched to a gene; V was cut back by 2 bases and J by 5 bases. This CDR3 is 15 amino acids long. CDR3: CASSYTGQGPNEQYF. CDR3 in DNA: TGTGCCAGCAGTTACACGGGACAGGGGCCGAACGAGCAGTACTTC.

This chain links TRBV7-2 with TRBJ2-5; D uncertain. V was trimmed by 4 bases and J by 5 bases, leaving 14 bases between them. CDR3 length: 14 residues. Germline values: CDR1 SGHTA, CDR2 FQGNSA. This chain's CDR3 is CASSSDLRVETQYF. CDR3 sequence (DNA): TGTGCCAGCAGCTCGGACCTTCGGGTGGAGACCCAGTACTTC.

The chain links TRBV12-3 or TRBV12-4 to TRBJ1-5; D remains ambiguous. This CDR3 has 15 residues. Trimming stripped 5 bases from V and 1 base from J, with 12 bases between. The chain's CDR3 is CASSVMGLSNQPQHF. Here the CDR3 DNA reads TGTGCCAGCAGTGTGATGGGTCTCAGCAATCAGCCCCAGCATTTT.

CDR3 coding DNA: TGTGCCAGCAGCTTAGATTTAGGGCTAGCGGGACCGAATGAGCAGTTCTTC. Amino acids: CASSLDLGLAGPNEQFF. V usage is TRBV7-6 and J usage is TRBJ2-1; TRBD2 agrees at 9 bases. This CDR3 has 17 amino acids. Germline-derived CDR1 and CDR2 are SGHVS and FNYEAQ. Losses at the gene ends were 1 base for V and 7 bases for J; bases not matched to a gene: 11. Full variable domain (outside the CDR3, taken from reference TRBV7-6 and TRBJ2-1): GAGVSQSPRYKVTKRGQDVALRCDPISGHVSLYWYRQALGQGPEFLTYFNYEAQQDKSGLPNDRFSAERPEGSISTLTIQRTEQRDSAMYRCASSLDLGLAGPNEQFFGPGTRLTVL.

This clonotype was detected only a few times. This chain joins TRBV20-1 and TRBJ2-5; tentative D call: TRBD1 (5 bases). V lost 5 bases and J lost 3, with 13 bases in between. This CDR3 spans 13 amino acids. CDR1 DFQATT and CDR2 SNEGSKA come from the germline V gene (reference sequence). The CDR3 spells CSAEIPGKETQYF. Here the CDR3 DNA reads TGCAGTGCTGAGATTCCAGGGAAAGAGACCCAGTACTTC.

The rearrangement joins TRBV29-1 to TRBJ1-2; TRBD1 is a possible D gene (5 bases). V dropped 3 bases and J dropped 7 bases, with 15 bases sitting between them. This CDR3 spans 13 amino acids. Per germline, CDR1 SQVTM and CDR2 ANQGSEA. CDR3 in amino acids: CSVDLGAGSGYTF. DNA for the CDR3: TGCAGCGTTGATTTAGGGGCAGGAAGTGGCTACACCTTC.

This clonotype was detected only a few times. The V gene is TRBV6-5, the J gene TRBJ2-4; D may be TRBD2 (6 bases). The CDR3 has 15 amino acids. V was pared by 5 bases and J by 7 bases, with 18 bases between. From germline, CDR1 is MNHEY and CDR2 SVGAGI. The CDR3 DNA reads TGTGCCAGCAGTGGAAGCCCGGGACTGGGGAACATTCAGTACTTC. Its protein is CASSGSPGLGNIQYF.

The chain is built from TRBV18 and TRBJ1-1, with D perhaps matching TRBD1 (5 bases). The CDR3 is 14 amino acids. From germline, CDR1 is KGHSH and CDR2 LQKENI. The V end was cut by 1 base, the J end by 3 bases, with 9 bases between. The CDR3 reads CASSPRAGDTEAFF. The CDR3, as DNA: TGTGCCAGCTCACCACGGGCGGGGGACACTGAAGCTTTCTTT.

The chain combines TRBV28 with TRBJ2-4; 8 nucleotides agree with TRBD2. V gave up 6 bases and J gave up 6 bases; unmatched junction bases: 13. In germline, CDR1 is MDHEN, CDR2 SYDVKM. The CDR3 runs to 16 residues. The CDR3 loop reads CASSQETGGDLNIQYF. The CDR3 DNA follows: TGTGCCAGCAGCCAAGAAACGGGGGGGGATTTAAACATTCAGTACTTC.

In this sample, this clonotype turned up many times. This chain connects TRBV12-3 or TRBV12-4 to TRBJ2-5; 9 bases agree with TRBD1. The CDR3 is 16 amino acids. V lost 5 bases, J lost 5 bases, and 12 bases stayed unmatched. DNA of the CDR3: TGTGCCAGCAGTAACTTTATTTTGGGACAGGGTGAGACCCAGTACTTC. This gives the protein CASSNFILGQGETQYF.

This clonotype has just a few counts. The V gene is TRBV9, the J gene TRBJ2-3, with TRBD2 matching over 9 bases. Germline CDR1 reads SGDLS; CDR2 reads YYNGEE. V trimming: 0 bases; J trimming: 4 bases; junction bases outside the gene matches: 9. This CDR3 has 17 residues. CDR3 DNA sequence: TGTGCCAGCAGCGTAGAGCCTAGCGGGGTTGTACCAGATACGCAGTATTTT. Amino acids: CASSVEPSGVVPDTQYF.

For this clonotype: Possible read error: a much larger clone is one base away. The V and J genes are TRBV5-4 and TRBJ2-5; no definite D call. The germline CDR1 and CDR2 sequences are SGHNT and YYREEE (reference sequence). This CDR3 is 12 amino acids long. The V end was cut by 6 bases, the J end by 2 bases, with 8 bases between. The CDR3 loop reads CASNSHQETQYF. CDR3 coding DNA: TGTGCCAGCAACTCCCATCAAGAGACCCAGTACTTC.

The chain couples TRBV20-1 to TRBJ2-7; 14 nucleotides agree with TRBD2. Germline values: CDR1 DFQATT, CDR2 SNEGSKA (reference sequence). The CDR3 sequence is 14 residues long. Unmatched junction bases numbered 7, after V lost 3 bases and J lost 9 bases. CDR3 bases: TGCAGTGCTAGCCCTGGGACTAGCGGGGGTGTGCAGTACTTC. Translating it yields CSASPGTSGGVQYF.

The genes are TRBV7-9 and TRBJ1-2; the D gene is possibly TRBD1 (5 bases). Trimming pared 3 bases from V and 2 bases from J, leaving 13 bases between. The V gene's germline CDR1 is SEHNR and CDR2 FQNEAQ (reference sequence). This CDR3 is 15 amino acids long. The CDR3, as DNA: TGTGCCAGCAGCTTTCAGGGCCGGGTGAACTATGGCTACACCTTC. Its translation: CASSFQGRVNYGYTF.

The chain carries TRBV4-1 and TRBJ2-7; 9 bases match TRBD1. The V gene's germline CDR1 is MGHRA and CDR2 YSYEKL. CDR3 length equals 14 residues. The ends lost 0 bases at V and 4 bases at J; junction bases unmatched: 1. CDR3 sequence: CASSQDGTGYEQYF. CDR3 coding DNA: TGCGCCAGCAGCCAAGATGGGACAGGGTACGAGCAGTACTTC.

This clonotype was seen a few times. The chain is built from TRBV6-5 and TRBJ1-4; D ambiguous. Germline CDR1 reads MNHEY; CDR2 reads SVGAGI. The CDR3 spans 14 residues. Trimming stripped 3 bases from V and 3 bases from J, with 8 bases between. CDR3 DNA: TGTGCCAGCAGTTATGGGGTGGCTAATGAAAAACTGTTTTTT. This sequence encodes CASSYGVANEKLFF.

This clonotype came up many times. The V call is TRBV7-2, the J call TRBJ2-3; TRBD2 might be the D (6 bases). The V end was cut by 6 bases, the J end by 0 bases, with 16 bases between. This CDR3 has 16 residues. Germline-derived CDR1 and CDR2 are SGHTA and FQGNSA. The CDR3 here is CASRTGTSTSTDTQYF. The CDR3 DNA follows: TGTGCCAGCAGAACCGGGACTTCAACTAGCACAGATACGCAGTATTTT.

V gene TRBV20-1 combines with J gene TRBJ1-2, with 8 bases identical to TRBD1. V lost 6 bases and J lost 7; bases outside the gene matches: 7. The CDR3 extends over 12 amino acids. Germline loops: CDR1 DFQATT, CDR2 SNEGSKA (reference sequence). CDR3 coding DNA: TGCAGTGCCCAACAGGGGGTGAGTGGCTACACCTTC. Translation gives CSAQQGVSGYTF.

This chain links TRBV20-1 with TRBJ2-1, with 14 nucleotides matching TRBD2. Germline values: CDR1 DFQATT, CDR2 SNEGSKA (reference sequence). The V gene end was trimmed by 4 bases and the J gene end by 2 bases; junction bases not matched to a gene: 4. The CDR3 is 16 residues long. The chain's CDR3 is CSATPTSGGAYNEQFF. In DNA form, the CDR3 reads TGCAGTGCTACCCCGACTAGCGGGGGGGCCTACAATGAGCAGTTCTTC.

The V and J genes are TRBV20-1 and TRBJ2-3; TRBD2 is a possible D gene (5 bases). The germline V gene has CDR1 DFQATT and CDR2 SNEGSKA (reference sequence). The length of the CDR3 is 13 residues. Trimming shortened V by 1 base and J by 4 bases, and 9 bases separated the two germline ends. CDR3 sequence (DNA): TGCAGTGCTAGAGCAGCGAGGGCAGATACGCAGTATTTT. It codes for CSARAARADTQYF.

The chain is built from TRBV7-2 and TRBJ2-7, with D possibly matching TRBD2 (5 bases). Germline CDR1 is SGHTA and CDR2 is FQGNSA. V was cut by 10 bases and J by 6 bases, with 16 bases left in between. CDR3 length: 12 residues. Here the CDR3 DNA reads TGTGCCACCCAGACTGAGGGCTGCGAGCAGTACTTC. Encoded protein: CATQTEGCEQYF.

The V gene is TRBV29-1, the J gene TRBJ2-7; 8 nucleotides align to TRBD1. The CDR3 has 14 residues. The junction had 6 bases not matched to a gene; V was cut back by 3 bases and J by 2 bases. Per the germline V gene, CDR1 is SQVTM and CDR2 is ANQGSEA. The CDR3 bases are TGCAGCGTTGATAAGGGGACAGGTACCTACGAGCAGTACTTC. Its translation is CSVDKGTGTYEQYF.

The chain uses TRBV9 and TRBJ2-1; D may be TRBD2 (7 bases). With the DNA end fitting TRBJ2-7 better, the J assignment may be wrong. Germline CDR1 SGDLS, CDR2 YYNGEE. This CDR3 is built from 14 residues. CDR3 sequence (DNA): TGTGCCAGCAGCGTAGATTGGGGGGGCGATGAGCAGTACTTC. It yields the protein CASSVDWGGDEQYF.

The chain uses TRBV24-1 and TRBJ2-5; 9 bases are a match to TRBD2. The CDR3 runs 16 residues. The J segment lost 5 bases and the V segment lost 10 bases, leaving 16 bases of the junction unmatched. Germline assignment: CDR1 KGHDR and CDR2 SFDVKD. In DNA, the CDR3 is TGTGCCACGGGGAGAGTGACTAGCGGCTTTGGGGAGACCCAGTACTTC. Translating it yields CATGRVTSGFGETQYF.

This clonotype has a handful of counts. The DNA for the CDR3 is TGCAGTGCTAGAGCGGCAGTTGAGCAGTACTTC. Its translation: CSARAAVEQYF. V and J are TRBV20-1 and TRBJ2-7; no reliable D call. The V and J ends lost 1 base and 7 bases respectively, with 8 bases between them. The CDR3 length is 11 residues. Germline CDR1 DFQATT, CDR2 SNEGSKA (reference sequence).

The chain joins TRBV20-1 to TRBJ2-7; tentatively, D is TRBD2 (5 bases). The last part of the DNA fits TRBJ2-5 better; the J call may be wrong. The CDR3 runs 14 residues. The germline CDR1 and CDR2 sequences are DFQATT and SNEGSKA (reference sequence). CDR3 DNA: TGCAGTGCTAGAGAGACGTCGACGGGGAAGACCCAGTACTTC. Translated, it gives CSARETSTGKTQYF.

The chain is built from TRBV27 and TRBJ1-2; a weak D match, TRBD1 (5 bases). CDR1 and CDR2 from the germline V gene are MNHEY and SMNVEV (reference sequence). CDR3 length equals 16 residues. Trimming took 1 base from V and 2 from J, leaving 14 bases between them. The CDR3 DNA sequence: TGTGCCAGCAGTTTATATTCCGGGGGTCTCAACTATGGCTACACCTTC. Translated, it gives CASSLYSGGLNYGYTF.